This is a list of T cell receptor beta chains from one sample in a study of T cell responses to AZD1222 COVID-19 vaccine. Profiled with immunoSEQ multiplex PCR; TCRdb holds only in-frame clones, not every one. Here the sample spans 95,000 or so clones, approximately 91% being singletons. The material sequenced was peripheral blood, taken 28 days after the second AZD1222 dose. The source of these receptors is an adult who received the AZD1222 COVID-19 vaccine. Both conserved end residues are part of each CDR3. D genes are given only for firm matches. Not all rows give a size; the values are once, few, many and, for expanded clones, a class.

v_gene	d_gene	j_gene	abundance	CDR3aa	CDR3nt
TRBV7-2	NA	TRBJ2-7	NA	CASSSSSYEQYF	TGTGCCAGCAGCTCAAGCTCCTACGAGCAGTACTTC
TRBV18	TRBD1	TRBJ2-2	NA	CASSPPRRDRGYGGELFF	TGTGCCAGCTCACCACCTCGGCGGGACAGGGGTTACGGCGGGGAGCTGTTTTTT
TRBV7-9	NA	TRBJ1-5	NA	CASSLGSDNQPQHF	TGTGCCAGCAGCTTAGGGTCAGATAATCAGCCCCAGCATTTT
TRBV11-2	NA	TRBJ2-3	NA	CASSLGRLTDTQYF	TGTGCCAGCAGCTTAGGTAGATTAACAGATACGCAGTATTTT
TRBV19	NA	TRBJ1-1	NA	CASSHPGFTEAFF	TGTGCCAGTAGCCATCCAGGGTTCACTGAAGCTTTCTTT
TRBV2	TRBD1	TRBJ1-2	NA	CASRKTGEDYGYTF	TGTGCCAGCAGAAAGACAGGGGAGGACTATGGCTACACCTTC
TRBV2	TRBD1	TRBJ2-1	NA	CASIGGGQGHNEQFF	TGTGCCAGCATTGGCGGGGGACAGGGACACAATGAGCAGTTCTTC
TRBV3-1/TRBV3-2	NA	TRBJ1-6	NA	CASSQDGGLLVDSPLHF	TGTGCCAGCAGCCAAGATGGAGGACTTCTCGTTGATTCACCCCTCCACTTT
TRBV7-2	NA	TRBJ2-7	NA	CASSFTGADEQYF	TGTGCCAGCAGCTTCACTGGGGCGGACGAGCAGTACTTC
TRBV5-4	TRBD1	TRBJ1-1	NA	CASSPTGQGYTEAFF	TGTGCCAGCAGCCCCACGGGACAGGGGTACACTGAAGCTTTCTTT
TRBV5-1	NA	TRBJ2-6	NA	CASSLYRGAVTGANVLTF	TGCGCCAGCAGCTTGTATCGGGGGGCAGTGACCGGGGCCAACGTCCTGACTTTC
TRBV5-6	TRBD2	TRBJ2-1	once	CASSFGLADYNEQFF	TGTGCCAGCAGCTTCGGACTAGCGGATTACAATGAGCAGTTCTTC
TRBV18	NA	TRBJ1-1	NA	CASSRTQNIEAFF	TGTGCCAGCTCCCGGACACAGAACATTGAAGCTTTCTTT
TRBV18	NA	TRBJ2-1	NA	CASSPPANHEQFF	TGTGCCAGCTCACCACCGGCGAACCATGAGCAGTTCTTC
TRBV9	NA	TRBJ1-4	NA	CASSEGPVATNEKLFF	TGTGCCAGCAGCGAGGGGCCCGTTGCAACTAATGAAAAACTGTTTTTT
TRBV5-4	NA	TRBJ2-1	NA	CASSLMGLGGHNEQFF	TGTGCCAGCAGCTTGATGGGACTAGGGGGCCACAATGAGCAGTTCTTC
TRBV7-9	NA	TRBJ2-4	NA	CASSLVRGNIQYF	TGTGCCAGCAGCTTAGTCCGCGGGAACATTCAGTACTTC
TRBV20-1	NA	TRBJ1-3	NA	CSPKFGNTIYF	TGCAGCCCCAAGTTCGGAAACACCATATATTTT
TRBV7-9	NA	TRBJ2-7	NA	CASSFHPDRAYEQYF	TGTGCCAGCAGCTTTCATCCGGACAGAGCCTACGAGCAGTACTTC
TRBV7-2	NA	TRBJ2-5	NA	CASSPNGAQETQYF	TGTGCCAGCAGCCCAAACGGGGCCCAAGAGACCCAGTACTTC
TRBV6-4	TRBD1	TRBJ2-7	NA	CASSDSRTGGTYEQYF	TGTGCCAGCAGTGACTCCCGGACAGGGGGGACCTACGAGCAGTACTTC
TRBV5-1	NA	TRBJ2-3	NA	CASSLVGPDTQYF	TGCGCCAGCAGCTTGGTAGGACCCGATACGCAGTATTTT
TRBV21-1	NA	TRBJ2-7	NA	CASSKVVDSYEQYF	TGTGCCAGCAGCAAAGTCGTGGACTCCTACGAGCAGTACTTC
TRBV7-9	TRBD1	TRBJ1-6	once	CASSFVVGTGDSPLHF	TGTGCCAGCAGCTTCGTCGTGGGGACAGGGGATTCACCCCTCCACTTT
TRBV15	NA	TRBJ2-5	NA	CATSRVGETQYF	TGTGCCACCAGCAGAGTGGGGGAGACCCAGTACTTC
TRBV6-6	NA	TRBJ2-2	NA	CASSSQLSGGELFF	TGTGCCAGCAGTTCCCAATTATCTGGCGGGGAGCTGTTTTTT
TRBV7-8	TRBD1	TRBJ2-3	NA	CASMDLGQSTDTQYF	TGTGCCAGCATGGACTTGGGACAGAGCACAGATACGCAGTATTTT
TRBV6-5	NA	TRBJ1-3	once	CASSYSPDYSGNTIYF	TGTGCCAGCAGTTACTCTCCGGACTACTCTGGAAACACCATATATTTT
TRBV2	NA	TRBJ1-4	NA	CASSEEGKVNEKLFF	TGTGCCAGCAGTGAAGAGGGGAAAGTTAATGAAAAACTGTTTTTT
TRBV5-8	TRBD1	TRBJ1-5	once	CASSFRTGGNQPQHF	TGTGCCAGCAGCTTTAGGACAGGGGGCAATCAGCCCCAGCATTTT
TRBV5-1	NA	TRBJ2-7	NA	CASSGTGGSYEQYF	TGCGCCAGCAGCGGAACAGGAGGATCCTACGAGCAGTACTTC
TRBV18	NA	TRBJ2-5	few	CASSAGLTSMYF	TGTGCCAGCTCGGCGGGACTCACGAGTATGTACTTC
TRBV11-3	NA	TRBJ2-3	NA	CASSFQSTDTQYF	TGTGCCAGCAGCTTTCAGAGCACAGATACGCAGTATTTT
TRBV3-1/TRBV3-2	NA	TRBJ1-2	NA	CASSSSELKDYGYTF	TGTGCCAGCAGCTCCTCTGAGCTGAAGGACTATGGCTACACCTTC
TRBV1	NA	TRBJ2-5	NA	CTLTRRAGVKTQYF	TGCACCCTCACCCGTAGAGCGGGAGTTAAGACCCAGTACTTC
TRBV2	NA	TRBJ1-5	NA	CASSEVWGSNQPQHF	TGTGCCAGCAGTGAAGTTTGGGGTTCTAATCAGCCCCAGCATTTT
TRBV18	NA	TRBJ1-1	NA	CASSPVTVNTEAFF	TGTGCCAGCTCACCCGTGACAGTTAACACTGAAGCTTTCTTT
TRBV29-1	TRBD1	TRBJ1-2	NA	CSVEARQGQVGHGYTF	TGCAGCGTTGAGGCAAGGCAAGGACAGGTCGGACATGGCTACACCTTC
TRBV20-1	TRBD2	TRBJ2-3	NA	CSASPLREVEYTQYF	TGCAGTGCTAGTCCCCTTCGGGAGGTAGAATATACGCAGTATTTT
TRBV7-9	NA	TRBJ2-1	NA	CASSPGQIYNEQFF	TGTGCCAGCAGCCCAGGACAGATCTACAATGAGCAGTTCTTC
TRBV11-2	NA	TRBJ2-7	NA	CASSLSEGAGEQYF	TGTGCCAGCAGCTTATCGGAAGGGGCGGGCGAGCAGTACTTC
TRBV4-2	TRBD1	TRBJ1-6	NA	CASSPSDREAYNSPLHF	TGTGCCAGCAGCCCCTCGGACAGGGAGGCCTATAATTCACCCCTCCACTTT
TRBV4-3	TRBD2	TRBJ2-5	NA	CASSQEWAPGGTQETQYF	TGCGCCAGCAGCCAAGAATGGGCCCCGGGGGGGACCCAAGAGACCCAGTACTTC
TRBV24-1	NA	TRBJ2-1	NA	CATSDPGGYNEQFF	TGTGCCACCAGTGATCCTGGTGGTTACAATGAGCAGTTCTTC
TRBV18	NA	TRBJ2-7	NA	CASSPYRDYEQYF	TGTGCCAGCTCACCGTACAGGGACTACGAGCAGTACTTC
TRBV29-1	NA	TRBJ2-5	NA	CSVGAYETQYF	TGCAGCGTGGGGGCATACGAAACCCAGTACTTC
TRBV3-1/TRBV3-2	TRBD2	TRBJ2-5	NA	CASSQVAGGPQYF	TGTGCCAGCAGCCAAGTGGCGGGAGGGCCCCAGTACTTC
TRBV19	NA	TRBJ2-5	once	CASSPDLFQETQYF	TGTGCCAGTAGTCCCGACTTATTCCAAGAGACCCAGTACTTC
TRBV5-1	TRBD2	TRBJ2-1	NA	CASSPRGGRYNEQFF	TGCGCCAGCAGCCCCCGAGGCGGGAGGTACAATGAGCAGTTCTTC
TRBV19	NA	TRBJ1-1	NA	CASSIVVGPGTEAFF	TGTGCCAGTAGTATAGTGGTAGGACCGGGGACTGAAGCTTTCTTT
TRBV25-1	TRBD1	TRBJ2-1	NA	CASSPQGYNEQFF	TGTGCCAGCAGCCCACAGGGGTACAATGAGCAGTTCTTC
TRBV4-3	NA	TRBJ1-1	NA	CASSQSQGWTEAFF	TGCGCCAGCAGCCAAAGTCAGGGGTGGACTGAAGCTTTCTTT
TRBV7-8	NA	TRBJ2-2	NA	CASSSDRNTGELFF	TGTGCCAGCAGTTCCGACAGAAACACCGGGGAGCTGTTTTTT